The present entry profiles one T cell receptor beta chain with its context. This receptor's antigen is unknown. No base-level quality is on record; no much larger clone is a single base apart. The same CDR3 is also encoded by other DNA sequences in this sample. A single peripheral blood draw of around 120 mL on average was collected from each donor into heparinised tubes. Using a panel that included CD45RO, CCR7, CD25, CD127, CD95 and CD27, naive, central memory, regulatory and stem cell-like memory CD4+ T cells were sorted on a BD FACSAria II. All sorted populations exceeded 98% purity. Right away, PBMCs were isolated by Lymphoprep density gradient centrifugation and were stained directly, with no culture step. So that batch effects would be minimized, each experiment stained and sorted samples in pairs, pairing one healthy donor with one patient. This sample is part of a study of beta chain features in type 1 diabetes listed by TCRdb under 2018. With regard to the full study: No differences in mean age, gender distribution, total cell number or subset yield were found between patients and healthy donors. Across all samples, 107,917,701 sorted cells were examined, and cell number per subset correlated strongly with RNA yield. The study compared TCRB repertoires of sorted circulating CD4+ T cell subsets between recently diagnosed type 1 diabetes patients and matched healthy donors. Regulatory and stem cell-like memory subsets were isolated from only 8 patients and roughly eight healthy donors, whereas naive and central memory subsets came from all 30 or so donors.

Overall study results and their limits: A moderate but significant shortening of TCRB CDR3 length was observed in type 1 diabetes patients in all four CD4+ subsets. Patients with type 1 diabetes made fewer insertions and deleted more nucleotides at VDJ recombination sites, implying thymic rearrangement abnormalities. Because cDNA was sequenced instead of genomic DNA, highly expressing activated cells could be over-represented, though the groups showed no difference in activation or CD3 levels. HLA sub-analyses involved small numbers of individuals, so any influence of HLA type on TCRB rearrangement remained unresolved. The naive, central memory and regulatory TCRB repertoires appeared to resemble one another more closely among patients than among healthy donors. PCR may preferentially amplify shorter templates, but because patient and control samples were amplified and corrected together, any resulting skew would affect both groups equally.

V and J are truncated by 3 bases and 1 base respectively, leaving an intervening sequence of 6 bases. Based on the germline V gene, the CDR1 and CDR2 sequences are SQVTM and ANQGSEA. Reading from cysteine to phenylalanine, the CDR3 counts 12 amino acids. Just CDR3 DNA is preserved here, 36 bases in frame from base 1. The entire amount of isolated RNA was reverse transcribed using the High Capacity cDNA Reverse Transcription Kit, so the sequenced TCRB transcripts were expressed ones. Deep immunoSEQ sequencing was applied to naive, central memory and regulatory T cell samples, giving an average of about 3.57 million total reads per sample. Sorted cells were lysed in RLT buffer, and RNA was extracted using DNase-treated RNeasy Micro or Mini kits according to cell number. Each cell subset was processed separately to prevent cross-contamination, with patient and healthy donor samples processed together. The immunoSEQ multiplex PCR was used to amplify TCRB sequences from cDNA, generating 87-bp fragments that spanned the CDR3 region. Sequencing of the amplicons was performed on the Illumina HiSeq platform. The paper's processing steps were these. Synthetic template baselines were used to correct PCR bias computationally, reads within Hamming distance 2 were collapsed together, and singletons that could not be merged were discarded. Reads were aligned against IMGT so that V, D and J genes, CDR3 length and insertions or deletions at six rearrangement sites could be assigned. Within each subset, clonotype counts were normalized to sorted cell number, after which true diversity and Gini coefficients were computed with the tcR R package. Repertoire sharing was quantified using the overlap coefficient calculated on TCRB nucleotide sequences. As a proxy for the pre-selection repertoire, out-of-frame TCRB sequences from naive cells were analyzed. Entries here come from immuneACCESS through TCRdb and include only in-frame sequences with V and J called. Some clones fail to appear in such tables; in the studies checked, an unresolved V gene covers under half of the shortfall, and the cause of the remainder is unknown. That table gives V, J and clone size, and the DNA gave D and trimming. The sample table records 160,000 or so clones; roughly 59% of these occur just once. Nearly 0.09% of the sample lies in the top ten.

The source of this sequence is a man younger than 40 with type 1 diabetes. The rearrangement joined TRBV29-1 to TRBJ2-5, with the identity of the D gene unclear. Sequenced material: naive CD4+ T cells from blood. Read against the paper, the sample's cell subset or site label means: true naive CD4+ T cells. The nucleotide sequence reads as follows: TGCAGCGTTGACGGGCGCCAAGAGACCCAGTACTTC. The resulting protein is CSVDGRQETQYF.